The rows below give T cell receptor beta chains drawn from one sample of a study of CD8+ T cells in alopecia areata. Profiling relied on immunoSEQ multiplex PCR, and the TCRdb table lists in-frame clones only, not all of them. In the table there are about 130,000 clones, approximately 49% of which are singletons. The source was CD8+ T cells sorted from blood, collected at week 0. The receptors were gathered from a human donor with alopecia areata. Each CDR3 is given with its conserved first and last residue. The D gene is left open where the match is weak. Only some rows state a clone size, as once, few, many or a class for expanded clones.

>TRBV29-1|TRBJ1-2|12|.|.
CSVVLPNYGYTF
TGCAGCGTTGTACTGCCTAACTATGGCTACACCTTC
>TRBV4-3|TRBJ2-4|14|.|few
CARRAGLAKNIQYF
TGCGCCAGACGGGCAGGGCTAGCCAAAAACATTCAGTACTTC
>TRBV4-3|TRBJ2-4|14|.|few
CASSQDPGSGFQYF
TGCGCCAGCAGCCAAGATCCAGGGTCGGGGTTTCAGTACTTC
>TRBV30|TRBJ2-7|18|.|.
CAWRETTTAPTRSYEQYF
TGTGCCTGGAGAGAGACAACAACAGCACCCACGAGATCCTACGAGCAGTACTTC
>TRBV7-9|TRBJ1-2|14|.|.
CASSPVHTGYGYTF
TGTGCCAGCAGCCCGGTCCATACCGGGTATGGCTACACCTTC
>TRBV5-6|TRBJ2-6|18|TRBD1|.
CASSFGGQGPSGANVLTF
TGTGCCAGCAGCTTCGGGGGACAGGGACCCTCTGGGGCCAACGTCCTGACTTTC
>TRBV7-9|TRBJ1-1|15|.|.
CASSHPGPMNTEAFF
TGTGCCAGCAGCCACCCCGGGCCCATGAACACTGAAGCTTTCTTT
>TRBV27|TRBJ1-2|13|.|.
CASSVTANYGYTF
TGTGCCAGCAGTGTGACAGCTAACTATGGCTACACCTTC
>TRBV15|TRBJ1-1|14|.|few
CATSTPGHGREAFF
TGTGCCACCAGCACCCCAGGACACGGAAGAGAAGCTTTCTTT
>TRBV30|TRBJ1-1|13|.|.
CAWSPVMNTEAFF
TGTGCCTGGAGTCCAGTGATGAACACTGAAGCTTTCTTT
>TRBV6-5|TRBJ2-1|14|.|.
CASRNGGSYNEQFF
TGTGCCAGCAGGAATGGAGGGAGCTACAATGAGCAGTTCTTC
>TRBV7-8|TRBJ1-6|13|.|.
CASRQALNSPLHF
TGTGCCAGCCGTCAAGCTCTAAATTCACCCCTCCACTTT
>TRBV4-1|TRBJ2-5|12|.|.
CASMGDQETQYF
TGCGCCAGCATGGGGGATCAAGAGACCCAGTACTTC
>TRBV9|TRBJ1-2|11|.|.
CASSALRGYTF
TGTGCCAGCAGCGCCCTGAGAGGCTACACCTTC
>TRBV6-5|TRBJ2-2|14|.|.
CASSPLPDTGELFF
TGTGCCAGCAGTCCTTTGCCGGACACCGGGGAGCTGTTTTTT
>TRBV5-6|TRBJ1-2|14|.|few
CASSPRGQNYGYTF
TGTGCCAGCAGCCCGCGGGGGCAGAACTATGGCTACACCTTC
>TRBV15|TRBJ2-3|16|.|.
CATSRVLGFGTDTQYF
TGTGCCACCAGCAGAGTTTTAGGGTTTGGCACAGATACGCAGTATTTT
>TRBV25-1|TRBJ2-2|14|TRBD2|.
CASSASGHTGELFF
TGTGCCAGCAGTGCTAGCGGACACACCGGGGAGCTGTTTTTT
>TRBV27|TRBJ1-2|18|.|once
CASSLSIGAGSLNYGYTF
TGTGCCAGCAGTTTATCGATCGGAGCCGGCAGTTTGAACTATGGCTACACCTTC
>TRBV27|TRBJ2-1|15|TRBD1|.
CASSLWTGNYNEQFF
TGTGCCAGCAGTTTATGGACAGGGAACTACAATGAGCAGTTCTTC
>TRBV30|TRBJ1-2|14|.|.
CAWSVPAWSYGYTF
TGTGCCTGGAGTGTACCGGCTTGGTCCTATGGCTACACCTTC
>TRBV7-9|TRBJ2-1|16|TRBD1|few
CASSLLRDRGKNEQFF
TGTGCCAGCAGCTTGCTTCGGGACAGGGGGAAGAATGAGCAGTTCTTC
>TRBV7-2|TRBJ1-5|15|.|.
CASSHGGQGNQPQHF
TGTGCCAGCAGCCACGGGGGGCAGGGCAATCAGCCCCAGCATTTT
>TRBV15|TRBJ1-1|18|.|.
CATSRLYAVAGLGTEAFF
TGTGCCACCAGCAGACTGTACGCGGTAGCAGGGTTGGGCACTGAAGCTTTCTTT
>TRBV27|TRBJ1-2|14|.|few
CASSFAGSNYGYTF
TGTGCCAGCAGTTTTGCAGGGTCTAACTATGGCTACACCTTC
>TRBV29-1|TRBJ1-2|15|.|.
CSVERRAERSYGYTF
TGCAGCGTTGAGCGGCGGGCCGAGAGGAGCTATGGCTACACCTTC
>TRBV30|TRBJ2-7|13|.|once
CAGESRNAYEQYF
TGTGCCGGGGAAAGCAGGAACGCCTACGAGCAGTACTTC
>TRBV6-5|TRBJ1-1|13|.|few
CASSQVTNTEAFF
TGTGCCAGCAGTCAAGTTACGAACACTGAAGCTTTCTTT
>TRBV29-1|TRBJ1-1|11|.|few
CSVEDGGGAFF
TGCAGCGTTGAAGATGGGGGGGGAGCTTTCTTT
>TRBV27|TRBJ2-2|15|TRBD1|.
CASSIWTGDAGELFF
TGTGCCAGCAGTATATGGACAGGGGATGCCGGGGAGCTGTTTTTT
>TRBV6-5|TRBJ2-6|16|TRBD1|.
CASSYTGGSGANVLTF
TGTGCCAGCAGTTACACAGGGGGCTCTGGGGCCAACGTCCTGACTTTC
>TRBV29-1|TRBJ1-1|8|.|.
CSVDEAFF
TGCAGCGTTGACGAAGCTTTCTTT
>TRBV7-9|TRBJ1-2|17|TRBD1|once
CASSSRDSGGEGYGYTF
TGTGCCAGCAGCTCACGAGACTCAGGGGGCGAGGGGTATGGCTACACCTTC
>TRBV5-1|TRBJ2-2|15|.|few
CASSLPQENTGELFF
TGCGCCAGCAGCTTGCCCCAGGAGAACACCGGGGAGCTGTTTTTT
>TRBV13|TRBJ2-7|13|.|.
CASSWYGAYEQYF
TGTGCCAGCAGCTGGTATGGGGCGTACGAGCAGTACTTC
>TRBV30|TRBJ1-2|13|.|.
CACLIVGDYGYTF
TGTGCCTGCCTCATCGTAGGGGACTATGGCTACACCTTC
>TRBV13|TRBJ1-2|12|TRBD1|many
CASRSQGAGYTF
TGTGCCAGCAGGTCCCAGGGGGCAGGCTACACCTTC
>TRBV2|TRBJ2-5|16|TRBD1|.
CALGPPPGQGQETQYF
TGTGCACTAGGTCCCCCTCCCGGACAGGGCCAAGAGACCCAGTACTTC
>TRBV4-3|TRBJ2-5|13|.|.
CASSHRGEETQYF
TGCGCCAGCAGCCACAGGGGGGAAGAGACCCAGTACTTC
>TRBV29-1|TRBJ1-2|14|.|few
CSVEDLARLNGYTF
TGCAGCGTTGAAGATCTGGCGAGACTTAATGGCTACACCTTC
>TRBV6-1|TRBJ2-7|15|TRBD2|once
CASAHGGLANYEQYF
TGTGCCAGCGCCCACGGGGGACTAGCCAACTACGAGCAGTACTTC
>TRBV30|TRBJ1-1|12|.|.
CAWSLGASEAFF
TGTGCCTGGAGTTTAGGGGCTTCTGAAGCTTTCTTT
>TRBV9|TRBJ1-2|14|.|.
CASSVGGSNYGYTF
TGTGCCAGCAGCGTAGGGGGGTCTAACTATGGCTACACCTTC
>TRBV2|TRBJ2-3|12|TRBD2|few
CASSSGIDTQYF
TGTGCCAGCAGTAGCGGGATAGATACGCAGTATTTT
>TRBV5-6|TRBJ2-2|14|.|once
CASSLETGPGELFF
TGTGCCAGCAGCTTGGAGACGGGGCCCGGGGAGCTGTTTTTT